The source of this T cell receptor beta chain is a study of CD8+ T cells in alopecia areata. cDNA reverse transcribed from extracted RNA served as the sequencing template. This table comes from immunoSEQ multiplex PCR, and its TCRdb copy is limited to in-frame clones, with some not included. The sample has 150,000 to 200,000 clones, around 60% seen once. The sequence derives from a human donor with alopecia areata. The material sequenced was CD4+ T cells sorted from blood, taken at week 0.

In DNA form, the CDR3 reads TGTGCCAGCAGTTCCCACAGCCTTTACACTGAAGCTTTCTTT. It yields the protein CASSSHSLYTEAFF. The rearrangement links TRBV6-5 to TRBJ1-1, with no clear D. Deletions cut 4 bases from V and 3 bases from J, with 12 bases between. Germline lookup yields CDR1 MNHEY and CDR2 SVGAGI. The CDR3 is 14 amino acids.